This TCR beta chain was captured by sequencing in a study of cytomegalovirus exposure and HLA in healthy donors. Looking at the study overall: Of roughly 400 genotyped donors, 81% clustered with self-reported Caucasian donors. The study's findings and limits: Presence/absence analyses supposed approximately even sequencing depth among donors.

CDR1 is GTSNPN, CDR2 SVGIG, per germline (reference sequence). V lost 2 bases, J lost 7 bases, and 20 bases lay in between. The CDR3 extends over 16 amino acids. With 60 Vbeta and 13 Jbeta primers, the PCR was carried out. Sequencing used immunoSEQ multiplex PCR; TCRdb keeps in-frame clones, though not all of them. Among 180,000 or so clones listed, roughly 75% were seen once. To note about this clone: The antigen remains unidentified.

The specimen sequenced was PBMCs. The chain joins TRBV30 to TRBJ2-2, with D perhaps matching TRBD2 (5 bases). The clonotype originates from a middle-aged woman in good health and CMV-seropositive. The DNA of the CDR3 is TGTGCCTGGAGTCTAGGGTCAGGAAGCGGTGACGGGGAGCTGTTTTTT. This sequence encodes CAWSLGSGSGDGELFF. Drawing the rest from reference TRBV30 and TRBJ2-2, the complete variable domain is SQTIHQWPATLVQPVGSPLSLECTVEGTSNPNLYWYRQAAGRGLQLLFYSVGIGQISSEVPQNLSASRPQDRQFILSSKKLLLSDSGFYLCAWSLGSGSGDGELFFGEGSRLTVL.